The rows below give T cell receptor beta chains drawn from one sample of a study of blood T cell repertoires in COVID-19. Assay: immunoSEQ multiplex PCR; the TCRdb copy retains only in-frame clones and omits some. This sample has about 180,000 clones, with about 84% found just once. Sequencing used PBMCs or T cells enriched from blood (not recorded which). Receptor source: a woman aged 40 to 55 with acute COVID-19. CDR3s include the opening cysteine and the closing phenylalanine or tryptophan. The order of the fields is D gene, clone size, V gene, J gene, CDR3 DNA, CDR3 protein. A D gene is named only where the DNA matches it firmly. The size of a clone is reported for some rows only, either as once, few or many, or as a class for expanded clones.

TRBD2	NA	TRBV3-1/TRBV3-2	TRBJ2-1	TGTGCCAGCAGCCATCCTCCGGGACTAGCTTCTGCTGAGCAGTTCTTC	CASSHPPGLASAEQFF
TRBD2	few	TRBV27	TRBJ2-7	TGTGCCAGCAGTTTAAAGCGGGGGTCCTCCTACGAGCAGTACTTC	CASSLKRGSSYEQYF
TRBD1	NA	TRBV5-4	TRBJ1-2	TGTGCCAGCAGCTCTCCGGGACAGGGGGGATATGGCTACACCTTC	CASSSPGQGGYGYTF
NA	NA	TRBV3-1/TRBV3-2	TRBJ2-5	TGTGCCAGCAGCCCAGGGGGGATCATCGGTCGGGAGACCCAGTACTTC	CASSPGGIIGRETQYF
NA	NA	TRBV5-6	TRBJ1-2	TGTGCCAGCAGCTTGGAATGGGCACGCTATGGCTACACCTTC	CASSLEWARYGYTF
NA	NA	TRBV15	TRBJ1-3	TGTGCCACCAGCCTGGACAGCGGAAACACCATATATTTT	CATSLDSGNTIYF
TRBD1	NA	TRBV3-1/TRBV3-2	TRBJ1-5	TGTGCCAGCAGCCGGCAGGGGGCTCAGCCCCAGCATTTT	CASSRQGAQPQHF
TRBD2	NA	TRBV3-1/TRBV3-2	TRBJ2-7	TGTGCCAGCAGCCGGGCGGCGGGAGGCTACGAGCAGTACTTC	CASSRAAGGYEQYF
TRBD1	NA	TRBV29-1	TRBJ2-3	TGCAGCGTTGGGGACAGGGGCGCAGATACGCAGTATTTT	CSVGDRGADTQYF
TRBD1	NA	TRBV30	TRBJ1-1	TGTGCCTGGGGACAGGGAGGAGCTTTCTTT	CAWGQGGAFF
NA	NA	TRBV28	TRBJ1-2	TGTGCCAGCAGTTTCGGGCAGGGCCAAATCTATGGCTACACCTTC	CASSFGQGQIYGYTF
NA	NA	TRBV3-1/TRBV3-2	TRBJ2-7	TGTGCCAGCAGCCAAGCGGGTTCCCAAACCGAGCAGTACTTC	CASSQAGSQTEQYF
TRBD1	NA	TRBV5-6	TRBJ1-2	TGTGCCAGCAGCGGGAACCGGGACAGGGTTGCTAACTATGGCTACACCTTC	CASSGNRDRVANYGYTF
TRBD1	NA	TRBV5-1	TRBJ1-1	TGCGCCAGAAGGTATCTAAAACGGGACAGATGTGAAGCTTTCTTT	CARRYLKRDRCEAFF
NA	NA	TRBV4-1	TRBJ2-7	TGCGCCAGCAGCCAAGATACCGGTCTCGGGGGAATAGCCTACGAGCAGTACTTC	CASSQDTGLGGIAYEQYF
NA	NA	TRBV20-1	TRBJ2-1	TGCAGTGCACGTAGCGACAGGCGCGATTTCTTC	CSARSDRRDFF
TRBD1	NA	TRBV27	TRBJ1-2	TGTGCCAGCAGTTTTGACAGGGTTTATGGCTACACCTTC	CASSFDRVYGYTF
NA	NA	TRBV5-5	TRBJ2-5	TGTGCCAGCAGCCCCCTGACAGGCCAAGAGACCCAGTACTTC	CASSPLTGQETQYF
NA	many	TRBV10-1	TRBJ2-5	TGCGCCAGCAGTGGGGCGGACTCTCAAGAGACCCAGTACTTC	CASSGADSQETQYF
TRBD1	few	TRBV18	TRBJ2-7	TGTGCCAGCTCACCAGTGGGACAGGGAGTTGGCGAGCAGTACTTC	CASSPVGQGVGEQYF
TRBD1	NA	TRBV5-1	TRBJ1-4	TGCGCCAGCAGCTCGGGGACAGGGGGCGAAAAACTGTTTTTT	CASSSGTGGEKLFF
TRBD1	NA	TRBV30	TRBJ1-3	TGTGCCTTAGACAGGGGGGCTGGAAACACCATATATTTT	CALDRGAGNTIYF
NA	NA	TRBV3-1/TRBV3-2	TRBJ2-2	TGTGCCAGCAGCCAAAGAGGAGGACTAGGGGGAACCGGGGAGCTGTTTTTT	CASSQRGGLGGTGELFF
TRBD1	once	TRBV5-1	TRBJ2-1	TGCGCCAGCAGCTTTGACAGGGGTGACCACAATGAGCAGTTCTTC	CASSFDRGDHNEQFF
TRBD1	few	TRBV5-5	TRBJ1-2	TGTGCCAGCAGCTACAGGGGGGGCCTAGGTTATGGCTACACCTTC	CASSYRGGLGYGYTF
NA	few	TRBV2	TRBJ2-3	TGTGCCAGCAGTGAATCTTCGGGAACAGATACGCAGTATTTT	CASSESSGTDTQYF
TRBD2	NA	TRBV5-4	TRBJ2-2	TGTGCCAGCAGCTCGGGACTAGTGGAGGCCGGGGAGCTGTTTTTT	CASSSGLVEAGELFF
NA	NA	TRBV5-1	TRBJ1-2	TGCGCCAGCAGCTTGGAAAATCAGGGCAGCTATGGCTACACCTTC	CASSLENQGSYGYTF
TRBD1	NA	TRBV7-9	TRBJ1-2	TGTGCCAGCAGCTCTATTACAGGGGCGGAGAGCTATGGCTACACCTTC	CASSSITGAESYGYTF
NA	NA	TRBV20-1	TRBJ1-5	TGCAGTGCGAGTAGCACAGTCAATCAGCCCCAGCATTTT	CSASSTVNQPQHF
NA	NA	TRBV2	TRBJ1-2	TGTGCCAGCAGATCGACAGCTAACTATGGCTACACCTTC	CASRSTANYGYTF
NA	NA	TRBV21-1	TRBJ1-2	TGTGCCACAGCAAATAAGGCGCAGGGCTATGGCTACACCTTC	CATANKAQGYGYTF
TRBD2	NA	TRBV5-8	TRBJ2-3	TGTGCCAGCAGCCGCAGGACTAGCGGCACAGATACGCAGTATTTT	CASSRRTSGTDTQYF
TRBD2	few	TRBV5-1	TRBJ2-1	TGCGCCAGCAGCTTGGGGGACTACTACAATGAGCAGTTCTTC	CASSLGDYYNEQFF
NA	NA	TRBV28	TRBJ1-6	TGTGCCAGCGGACCTCAGGGGACCATTTATAATTCACCCCTCCACTTT	CASGPQGTIYNSPLHF
TRBD2	NA	TRBV3-1/TRBV3-2	TRBJ2-1	TGTGCCAGCAGCCAGACTAGCGGGGGGGGCAATGAGCAGTTCTTC	CASSQTSGGGNEQFF
NA	NA	TRBV11-2	TRBJ1-3	TGTGCCAGCAGCCCCTGGGCTCCTACCCGCGGAAACACCATATATTTT	CASSPWAPTRGNTIYF
NA	NA	TRBV5-1	TRBJ2-2	TGCGCCAGCAGCTTGGGGCCGAACACCGGGGAGCTGTTTTTT	CASSLGPNTGELFF
NA	NA	TRBV30	TRBJ2-5	TGTGCCTGGAGTGTAAGCACAGGGATGGAGACCCAGTACTTC	CAWSVSTGMETQYF
NA	many	TRBV4-2	TRBJ2-6	TGTGCCAGCAGCCAAGACATGGGGAGCTCTGGGGCCAACGTCCTGACTTTC	CASSQDMGSSGANVLTF
TRBD2	few	TRBV5-6	TRBJ2-7	TGTGCCAGCAGCTTGGTTAGCGGGAGTCGGGCCTACGAGCAGTACTTC	CASSLVSGSRAYEQYF
TRBD1	few	TRBV30	TRBJ1-2	TGTGCCTGGAGGCAACAGGGGGTTGAGGAAGGCTACACCTTC	CAWRQQGVEEGYTF
NA	NA	TRBV12-5	TRBJ1-1	TGTGCTAGTGGTCTTAACACTGAAGCTTTCTTT	CASGLNTEAFF
TRBD1	NA	TRBV18	TRBJ1-1	TGTGCCAGCTCAAACCCGGGACAGGGGATTAGGGTCAGAGCTTTCTTT	CASSNPGQGIRVRAFF